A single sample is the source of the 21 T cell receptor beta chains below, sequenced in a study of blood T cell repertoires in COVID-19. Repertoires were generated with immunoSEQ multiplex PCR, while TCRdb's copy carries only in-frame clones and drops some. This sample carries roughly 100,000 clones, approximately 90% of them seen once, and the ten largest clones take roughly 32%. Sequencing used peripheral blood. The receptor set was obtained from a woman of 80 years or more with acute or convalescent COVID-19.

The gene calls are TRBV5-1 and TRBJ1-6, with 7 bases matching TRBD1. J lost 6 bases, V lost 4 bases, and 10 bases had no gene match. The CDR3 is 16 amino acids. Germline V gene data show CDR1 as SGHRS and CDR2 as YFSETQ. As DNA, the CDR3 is TGCGCCAGCAGCCTAGGGACAGCCGGGGTTAATTCACCCCTCCACTTT. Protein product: CASSLGTAGVNSPLHF.

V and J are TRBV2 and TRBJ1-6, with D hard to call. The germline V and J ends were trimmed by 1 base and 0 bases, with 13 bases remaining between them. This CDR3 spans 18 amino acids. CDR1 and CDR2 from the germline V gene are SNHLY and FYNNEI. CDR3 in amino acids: CASSEGGGLSSYNSPLHF. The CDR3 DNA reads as TGTGCCAGCAGTGAAGGTGGAGGATTAAGCTCCTATAATTCACCCCTCCACTTT. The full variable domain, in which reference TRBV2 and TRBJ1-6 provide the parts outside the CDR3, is EPEVTQTPSHQVTQMGQEVILRCVPISNHLYFYWYRQILGQKVEFLVSFYNNEISEKSEIFDDQFSVERPDGSNFTLKIRSTKLEDSAMYFCASSEGGGLSSYNSPLHFGNGTRLTVT.

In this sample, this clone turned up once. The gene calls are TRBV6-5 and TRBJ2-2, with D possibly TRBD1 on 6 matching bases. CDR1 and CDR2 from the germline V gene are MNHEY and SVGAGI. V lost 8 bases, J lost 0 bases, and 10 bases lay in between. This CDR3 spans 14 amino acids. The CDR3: CASRRTANTGELFF. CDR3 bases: TGTGCCAGCCGGAGGACAGCGAACACCGGGGAGCTGTTTTTT.

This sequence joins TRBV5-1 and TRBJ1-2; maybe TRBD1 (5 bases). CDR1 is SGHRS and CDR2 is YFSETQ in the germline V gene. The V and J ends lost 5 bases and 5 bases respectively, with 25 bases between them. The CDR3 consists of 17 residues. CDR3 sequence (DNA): TGCGCCAGCAGTAAAGACATCTCGGACCTGGGGGGTTATGGCTACACCTTC. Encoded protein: CASSKDISDLGGYGYTF.

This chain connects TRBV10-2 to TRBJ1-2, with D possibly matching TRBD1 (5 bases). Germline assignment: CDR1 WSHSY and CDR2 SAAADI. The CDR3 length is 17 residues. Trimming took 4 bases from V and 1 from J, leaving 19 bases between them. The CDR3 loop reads CASSVGTDTEFNYGYTF. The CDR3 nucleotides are TGCGCCAGCAGTGTTGGCACGGACACCGAGTTTAACTATGGCTACACCTTC.

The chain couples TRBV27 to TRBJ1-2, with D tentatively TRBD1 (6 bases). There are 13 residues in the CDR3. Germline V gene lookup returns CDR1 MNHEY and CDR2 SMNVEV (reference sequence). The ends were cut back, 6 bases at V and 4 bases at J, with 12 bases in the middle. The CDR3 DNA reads TGTGCCAGCAGAAAGGGGGGGAGCTATGGCTACACCTTC. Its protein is CASRKGGSYGYTF.

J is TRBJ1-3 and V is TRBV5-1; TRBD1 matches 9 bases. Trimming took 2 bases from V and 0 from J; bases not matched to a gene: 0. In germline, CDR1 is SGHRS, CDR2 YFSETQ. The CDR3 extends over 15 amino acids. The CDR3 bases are TGCGCCAGCAGCTTACAGGGGGCCTCTGGAAACACCATATATTTT. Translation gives CASSLQGASGNTIYF.

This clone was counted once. The CDR3 region is CASSLLAGLNQPQHF. As DNA, the CDR3 is TGTGCCAGCAGCTTACTGGCGGGACTCAATCAGCCCCAGCATTTT. The chain is built from TRBV7-6 and TRBJ1-5, with D possibly TRBD1 on 5 matching bases. The V end lost 2 bases, the J end lost 3 bases, and 11 bases lay between the germline ends. This CDR3 is 15 amino acids long. Germline CDR1 reads SGHVS; CDR2 reads FNYEAQ. Full variable domain (missing parts from reference TRBV7-6 and TRBJ1-5): GAGVSQSPRYKVTKRGQDVALRCDPISGHVSLYWYRQALGQGPEFLTYFNYEAQQDKSGLPNDRFSAERPEGSISTLTIQRTEQRDSAMYRCASSLLAGLNQPQHFGDGTRLSIL.

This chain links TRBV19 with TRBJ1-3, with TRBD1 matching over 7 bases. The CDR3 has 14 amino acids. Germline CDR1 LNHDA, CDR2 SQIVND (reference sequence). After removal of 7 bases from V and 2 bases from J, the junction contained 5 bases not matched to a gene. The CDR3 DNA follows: TGTGCCAGTACCCTGACAGGGACTGGAAACACCATATATTTT. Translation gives CASTLTGTGNTIYF.

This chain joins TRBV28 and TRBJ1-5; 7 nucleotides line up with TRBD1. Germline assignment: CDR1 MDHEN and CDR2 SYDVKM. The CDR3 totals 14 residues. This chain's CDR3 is CACAQQGRPRPQHF. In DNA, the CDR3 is TGTGCTTGCGCACAACAGGGGAGGCCAAGGCCCCAGCATTTT.

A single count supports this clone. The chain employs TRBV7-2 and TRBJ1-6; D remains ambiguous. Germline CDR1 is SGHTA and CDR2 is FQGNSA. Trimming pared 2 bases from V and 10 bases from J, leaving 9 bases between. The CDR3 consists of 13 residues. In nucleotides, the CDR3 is TGTGCCAGCAGCTTATCCGAGCGGTCACCCCTCCACTTT. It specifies CASSLSERSPLHF. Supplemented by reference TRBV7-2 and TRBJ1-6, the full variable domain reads GAGVSQSPSNKVTEKGKDVELRCDPISGHTALYWYRQSLGQGLEFLIYFQGNSAPDKSGLPSDRFSAERTGGSVSTLTIQRTQQEDSAVYLCASSLSERSPLHFGNGTRLTVT.

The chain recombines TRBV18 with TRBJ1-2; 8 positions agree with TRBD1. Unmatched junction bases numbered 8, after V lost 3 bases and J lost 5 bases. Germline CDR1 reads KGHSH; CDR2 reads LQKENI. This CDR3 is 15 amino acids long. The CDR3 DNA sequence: TGTGCCAGCTCACCCTTGGACAGGGTGAAATATGGCTACACCTTC. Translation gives CASSPLDRVKYGYTF. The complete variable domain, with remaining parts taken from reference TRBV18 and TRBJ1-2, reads NAGVMQNPRHLVRRRGQEARLRCSPMKGHSHVYWYRQLPEEGLKFMVYLQKENIIDESGMPKERFSAEFPKEGPSILRIQQVVRGDSAAYFCASSPLDRVKYGYTFGSGTRLTVV.

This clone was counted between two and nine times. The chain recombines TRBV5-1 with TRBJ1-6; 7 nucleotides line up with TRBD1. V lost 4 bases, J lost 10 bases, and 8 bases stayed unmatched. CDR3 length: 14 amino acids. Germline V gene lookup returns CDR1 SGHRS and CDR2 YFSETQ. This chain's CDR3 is CASSPGTVRSPLHF. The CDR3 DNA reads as TGCGCCAGCAGCCCCGGGACAGTTAGGTCACCCCTCCACTTT.

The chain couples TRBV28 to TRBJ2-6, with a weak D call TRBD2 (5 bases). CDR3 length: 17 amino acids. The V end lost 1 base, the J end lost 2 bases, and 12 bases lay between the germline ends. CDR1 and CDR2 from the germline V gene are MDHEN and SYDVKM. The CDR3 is CASSLYSGETGANVLTF. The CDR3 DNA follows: TGTGCCAGCAGTTTATACTCCGGGGAAACTGGGGCCAACGTCCTGACTTTC.

The CDR3 DNA is TGTGCCAGCAGTTCCCCCATGGCTCTGAAAGCTTTCTTT. Its protein product is CASSSPMALKAFF. This chain uses TRBV27 with TRBJ1-1; no firm D call. The ends were cut back, 4 bases at V and 9 bases at J, with 15 bases in the middle. The CDR3 spans 13 residues. The germline CDR1 and CDR2 sequences are MNHEY and SMNVEV (reference sequence).

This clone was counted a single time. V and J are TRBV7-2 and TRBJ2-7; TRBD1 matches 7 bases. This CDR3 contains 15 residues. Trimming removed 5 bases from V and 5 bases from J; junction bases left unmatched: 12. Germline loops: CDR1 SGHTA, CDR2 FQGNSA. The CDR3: CASSPQTGTWDEQYF. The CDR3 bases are TGTGCCAGCAGCCCCCAGACAGGGACCTGGGACGAGCAGTACTTC.

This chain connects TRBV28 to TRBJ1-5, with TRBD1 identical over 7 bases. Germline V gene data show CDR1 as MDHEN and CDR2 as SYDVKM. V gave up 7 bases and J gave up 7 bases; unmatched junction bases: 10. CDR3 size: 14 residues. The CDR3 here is CASTSTGSGQPQHF. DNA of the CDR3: TGTGCCAGCACCTCGACAGGGTCGGGCCAGCCCCAGCATTTT.

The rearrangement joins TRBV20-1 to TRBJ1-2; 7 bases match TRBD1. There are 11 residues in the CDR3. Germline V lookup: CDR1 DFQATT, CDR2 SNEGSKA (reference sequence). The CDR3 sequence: CSHQGVDSYTF. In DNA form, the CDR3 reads TGCAGCCACCAGGGGGTAGATAGCTACACCTTC.

CDR3 in amino acids: CASSLGTGNHYEQYF. The DNA of the CDR3 is TGTGCCAGCAGCTTAGGGACAGGAAACCACTACGAGCAGTACTTC. The chain recombines TRBV7-6 with TRBJ2-7, with 7 bases aligning to TRBD1. V trimming: 1 base; J trimming: 3 bases; junction bases outside the gene matches: 6. Germline-derived CDR1 and CDR2 are SGHVS and FNYEAQ. The length of the CDR3 is 15 residues.

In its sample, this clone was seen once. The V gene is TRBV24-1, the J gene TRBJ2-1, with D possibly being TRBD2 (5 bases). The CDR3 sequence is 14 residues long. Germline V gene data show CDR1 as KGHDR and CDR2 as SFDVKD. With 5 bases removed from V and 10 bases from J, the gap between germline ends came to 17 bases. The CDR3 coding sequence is TGTGCCACCAGTGTGTTCACTTCGGGGTCCGAGCAGTTCTTC. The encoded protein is CATSVFTSGSEQFF.

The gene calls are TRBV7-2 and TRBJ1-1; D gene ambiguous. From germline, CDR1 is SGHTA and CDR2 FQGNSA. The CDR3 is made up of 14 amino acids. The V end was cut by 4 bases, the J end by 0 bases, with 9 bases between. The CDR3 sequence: CASSSFYLNTEAFF. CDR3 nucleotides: TGTGCCAGCAGCTCCTTTTACTTGAACACTGAAGCTTTCTTT.